This TCR beta chain stems from a study of early T cells in non-severe SARS-CoV-2 infection. Study as a whole: Alpha and beta chains were unpaired, from unsorted whole-blood bulk RNA.

Points on this clonotype: Its matching antigen is unknown.

The junction had 2 bases not matched to a gene; V was cut back by 8 bases and J by 9 bases. The CDR3 runs 11 residues. Germline V lookup: CDR1 MNHEY, CDR2 SVGEGT. Unique molecular identifier tags were affixed to discrete cDNA molecules. TCRdb redid the calling of the 5' RACE reads with MiXCR, one entry per CDR3 protein. The sample lists roughly 70,000 distinct CDR3 sequences, under 15% occurring once. Study results and caveats: Anti-spike CD8 specificities were favored by VDJdb matching, whose results missed private and CD4 specificities.

The sequence came from an adult who was a healthcare worker with PCR-confirmed SARS-CoV-2 infection or an uninfected control (not recorded which). The chain couples TRBV6-2 or TRBV6-3 to TRBJ1-1; 11 bases align to TRBD1. The sequenced sample consisted of whole blood. The CDR3 DNA sequence: TGTGCCAGCGGACAGGGGGCGAAAGCTTTCTTT. Translating it yields CASGQGAKAFF.